A selection of T cell receptor beta chains follows, all from one sample in a study of blood T cell repertoires in COVID-19. Data came from immunoSEQ multiplex PCR; TCRdb stores just in-frame clones and leaves some out. The table lists 200,000 to 250,000 clones, nearly 85% of them singletons. The specimen sequenced was peripheral blood. The receptor source for this set is a woman aged 25 to 39 with COVID-19, enrolled during active disease. Both conserved end residues are part of each CDR3. Each record gives: J gene, CDR3 length, D gene, clone size, V gene, CDR3 protein, CDR3 DNA. A D gene is named only where the DNA matches it firmly. Only part of the rows carry a size: once, few, many, or a class if the clone is expanded.

J gene: TRBJ1-2
CDR3 length: 12
D gene: NA
clone size: NA
V gene: TRBV5-1
CDR3 protein: CASSLAGQGYTF
CDR3 DNA: TGCGCCAGCAGCTTGGCAGGGCAAGGCTACACCTTC

J gene: TRBJ2-1
CDR3 length: 12
D gene: TRBD1
clone size: few
V gene: TRBV12-3/TRBV12-4
CDR3 protein: CASSRGHNEQFF
CDR3 DNA: TGTGCCAGCAGCAGGGGGCACAATGAGCAGTTCTTC

J gene: TRBJ2-3
CDR3 length: 14
D gene: NA
clone size: NA
V gene: TRBV5-1
CDR3 protein: CASSFTELTDTQYF
CDR3 DNA: TGCGCCAGCAGCTTTACAGAACTCACAGATACGCAGTATTTT

J gene: TRBJ1-5
CDR3 length: 17
D gene: TRBD1
clone size: NA
V gene: TRBV19
CDR3 protein: CASSIDRTGRSNQPQHF
CDR3 DNA: TGTGCCAGTAGTATAGATAGGACAGGGCGTAGCAATCAGCCCCAGCATTTT

J gene: TRBJ2-7
CDR3 length: 16
D gene: NA
clone size: NA
V gene: TRBV7-8
CDR3 protein: CASSGLARTTAYEQYF
CDR3 DNA: TGTGCCAGCAGCGGGCTAGCGAGGACGACCGCCTACGAGCAGTACTTC

J gene: TRBJ2-2
CDR3 length: 17
D gene: TRBD2
clone size: NA
V gene: TRBV25-1
CDR3 protein: CASSTFGGGKSTGELFF
CDR3 DNA: TGTGCCAGCAGTACGTTCGGGGGGGGAAAGAGCACCGGGGAGCTGTTTTTT

J gene: TRBJ2-7
CDR3 length: 16
D gene: TRBD2
clone size: once
V gene: TRBV28
CDR3 protein: CASSLAGVSSGYEQYF
CDR3 DNA: TGTGCCAGCAGTTTAGCGGGAGTAAGTTCGGGCTACGAGCAGTACTTC

J gene: TRBJ1-1
CDR3 length: 18
D gene: NA
clone size: NA
V gene: TRBV30
CDR3 protein: CAWSVRGRAALMNTEAFF
CDR3 DNA: TGTGCCTGGAGTGTGCGGGGCAGGGCCGCTCTCATGAACACTGAAGCTTTCTTT

J gene: TRBJ1-2
CDR3 length: 14
D gene: TRBD1
clone size: NA
V gene: TRBV4-3
CDR3 protein: CASSQGGTVYGYTF
CDR3 DNA: TGCGCCAGCAGCCAAGGAGGGACAGTCTATGGCTACACCTTC

J gene: TRBJ2-6
CDR3 length: 18
D gene: TRBD1
clone size: NA
V gene: TRBV7-3
CDR3 protein: CASSLTAGQGSGANVLTF
CDR3 DNA: TGTGCCAGCAGCTTAACGGCGGGACAGGGTTCTGGGGCCAACGTCCTGACTTTC

J gene: TRBJ1-1
CDR3 length: 15
D gene: NA
clone size: NA
V gene: TRBV7-3
CDR3 protein: CASSAISGGNTEAFF
CDR3 DNA: TGTGCCAGCAGCGCCATCTCGGGGGGGAACACTGAAGCTTTCTTT

J gene: TRBJ1-2
CDR3 length: 15
D gene: TRBD1
clone size: few
V gene: TRBV6-5
CDR3 protein: CASSVAQGAFDGYTF
CDR3 DNA: TGTGCCAGCAGCGTCGCGCAGGGGGCGTTTGATGGCTACACCTTC

J gene: TRBJ1-1
CDR3 length: 15
D gene: NA
clone size: NA
V gene: TRBV4-2
CDR3 protein: CASSQDLSGNTEAFF
CDR3 DNA: TGTGCCAGCAGCCAAGATTTGAGTGGGAACACTGAAGCTTTCTTT

J gene: TRBJ2-1
CDR3 length: 14
D gene: NA
clone size: NA
V gene: TRBV19
CDR3 protein: CASSTGEIYNEQFF
CDR3 DNA: TGTGCCAGTAGTACCGGAGAGATCTACAATGAGCAGTTCTTC

J gene: TRBJ2-2
CDR3 length: 13
D gene: NA
clone size: NA
V gene: TRBV19
CDR3 protein: CASSTQGTGELFF
CDR3 DNA: TGTGCCAGTAGTACTCAGGGCACCGGGGAGCTGTTTTTT

J gene: TRBJ2-1
CDR3 length: 14
D gene: TRBD1
clone size: NA
V gene: TRBV27
CDR3 protein: CASLRQGYDNEQFF
CDR3 DNA: TGTGCCAGCTTACGACAGGGGTACGACAATGAGCAGTTCTTC

J gene: TRBJ2-7
CDR3 length: 14
D gene: NA
clone size: NA
V gene: TRBV30
CDR3 protein: CAWSDGSSSYEQYF
CDR3 DNA: TGTGCCTGGAGTGACGGGTCTAGCTCCTACGAGCAGTACTTC

J gene: TRBJ2-5
CDR3 length: 14
D gene: NA
clone size: once
V gene: TRBV2
CDR3 protein: CASSADRTQETQYF
CDR3 DNA: TGTGCCAGCAGTGCTGACAGGACTCAAGAGACCCAGTACTTC

J gene: TRBJ2-1
CDR3 length: 17
D gene: TRBD2
clone size: NA
V gene: TRBV3-1/TRBV3-2
CDR3 protein: CASSQEVRAGVADEQFF
CDR3 DNA: TGTGCCAGCAGCCAAGAAGTTAGGGCGGGAGTGGCCGATGAGCAGTTCTTC

J gene: TRBJ1-2
CDR3 length: 14
D gene: TRBD1
clone size: NA
V gene: TRBV19
CDR3 protein: CASSLYRGNYGYTF
CDR3 DNA: TGTGCCAGTAGTCTCTACAGGGGGAACTATGGCTACACCTTC

J gene: TRBJ1-1
CDR3 length: 15
D gene: NA
clone size: NA
V gene: TRBV6-2/TRBV6-3
CDR3 protein: CASSYSPGGNTEAFF
CDR3 DNA: TGTGCCAGCAGTTACTCCCCGGGAGGGAACACTGAAGCTTTCTTT

J gene: TRBJ1-3
CDR3 length: 15
D gene: NA
clone size: few
V gene: TRBV21-1
CDR3 protein: CASSKVGGSGNTIYF
CDR3 DNA: TGTGCCAGCAGCAAAGTCGGGGGCTCTGGAAACACCATATATTTT

J gene: TRBJ1-1
CDR3 length: 13
D gene: NA
clone size: NA
V gene: TRBV30
CDR3 protein: CAWRFPGGTEAFF
CDR3 DNA: TGTGCCTGGAGGTTCCCCGGAGGGACTGAAGCTTTCTTT

J gene: TRBJ1-2
CDR3 length: 15
D gene: NA
clone size: NA
V gene: TRBV6-6
CDR3 protein: CASSYSDTPNYGYTF
CDR3 DNA: TGTGCCAGCAGTTACTCAGACACCCCTAACTATGGCTACACCTTC